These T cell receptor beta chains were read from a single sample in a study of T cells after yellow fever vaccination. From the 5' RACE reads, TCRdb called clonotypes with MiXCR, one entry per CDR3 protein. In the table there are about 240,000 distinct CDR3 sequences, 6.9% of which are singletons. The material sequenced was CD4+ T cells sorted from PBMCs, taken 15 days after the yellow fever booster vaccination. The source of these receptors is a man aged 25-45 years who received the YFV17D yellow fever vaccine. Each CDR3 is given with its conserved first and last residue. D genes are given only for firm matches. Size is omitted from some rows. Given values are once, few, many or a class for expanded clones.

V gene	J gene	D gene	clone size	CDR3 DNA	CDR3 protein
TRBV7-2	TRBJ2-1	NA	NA	TGTGCCAGCAGCTTAAGGGTTGGGAATGAGCAGTTCTTC	CASSLRVGNEQFF
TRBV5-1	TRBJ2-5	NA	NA	TGCGCCAGCAGCGTGGTTCTACGGGATACCCAGTACTTC	CASSVVLRDTQYF
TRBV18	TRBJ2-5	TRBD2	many	TGTGCCAGCTCCTTAGCGGGAGTTCTTGAGACCCAGTACTTC	CASSLAGVLETQYF
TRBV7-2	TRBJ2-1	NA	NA	TGTGCCAGCAGCGAACAGGGTAATGAGCAGTTCTTC	CASSEQGNEQFF
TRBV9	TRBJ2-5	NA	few	TGTGCCAGCAGCGTAGGGCCGGGGCAAGAGACCCAGTACTTC	CASSVGPGQETQYF
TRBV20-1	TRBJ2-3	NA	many	TGCAGTGCTAGGCTGCAAGGGGGTTTTACAGATACGCAGTATTTT	CSARLQGGFTDTQYF
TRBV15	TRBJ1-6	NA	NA	TGTGCCACCAGCAGAGATGTAGAGCCGTATTCACCCCTCCACTTT	CATSRDVEPYSPLHF
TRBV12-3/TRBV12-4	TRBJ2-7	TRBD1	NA	TGTGCCAGCAGACCGACAGGGGGACAGGGGTGGCAGTACTTC	CASRPTGGQGWQYF
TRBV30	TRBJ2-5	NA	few	TGTGCCTGGACAACACCGGGTCCGAGGCAAGAGACCCAGTACTTC	CAWTTPGPRQETQYF
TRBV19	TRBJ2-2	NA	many	TGTGCCAGTAGTAAGGCGCGATTGCTCACCGGGGAGCTGTTTTTT	CASSKARLLTGELFF
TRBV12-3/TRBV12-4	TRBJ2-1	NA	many	TGTGCCAGCAGTGCGCTAACAGGGCACCGCTACAATGAGCAGTTCTTC	CASSALTGHRYNEQFF
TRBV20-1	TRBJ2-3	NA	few	TGCAGTGCTAGCAGAGGGTTAGATACGCAGTATTTT	CSASRGLDTQYF
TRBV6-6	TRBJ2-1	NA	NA	TGTGCCAGCACCCGGGACTCCAACAATGAGCAGTTCTTC	CASTRDSNNEQFF
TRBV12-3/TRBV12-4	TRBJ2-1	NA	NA	TGTGCCAGCAGTTTGCAGAGATTCTACAATGAGCAGTTCTTC	CASSLQRFYNEQFF
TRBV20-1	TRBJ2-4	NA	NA	TGCAGCGTGGCTGTTGGGTCAAACATTCAGTACTTC	CSVAVGSNIQYF
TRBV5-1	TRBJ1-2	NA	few	TGCGCCAGCGGAACCGAAGGACAGAGCTATGGCTACACCTTC	CASGTEGQSYGYTF
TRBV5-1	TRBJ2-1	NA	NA	TGCGCCAGCAGCTTGGATCTCAATGAGCAGTTCTTC	CASSLDLNEQFF
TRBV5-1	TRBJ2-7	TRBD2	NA	TGCGCCAGCAGAGGGACTAGCGGACTCTACGAGCAGTACTTC	CASRGTSGLYEQYF
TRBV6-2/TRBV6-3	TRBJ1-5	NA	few	TGTGCCAGCAGTCAAATCAACAGTGACTATAGCAATCAGCCCCAGCATTTT	CASSQINSDYSNQPQHF
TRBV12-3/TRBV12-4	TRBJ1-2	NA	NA	TGTGCCAGCAGTTTTTCCCAGGGCTATGGCTACACCTTC	CASSFSQGYGYTF
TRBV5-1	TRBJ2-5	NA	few	TGCGCCAGCAGCTTGGCCCCGCAGGGGAGATACAGAGAGACCCAGTACTTC	CASSLAPQGRYRETQYF
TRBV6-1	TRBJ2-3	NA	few	TGTGCCAGCAGGGGAAGTTGGAGGCCAGATACGCAGTATTTT	CASRGSWRPDTQYF
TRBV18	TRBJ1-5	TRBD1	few	TGTGCCAGCTCACCTGAACAGGGGATTGGCAATCAGCCCCAGCATTTT	CASSPEQGIGNQPQHF
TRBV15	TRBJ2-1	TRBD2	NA	TGTGCCACCAGCCGCCCTAGCGGGAGGACGCCGGGTGAGCAGTTCTTC	CATSRPSGRTPGEQFF
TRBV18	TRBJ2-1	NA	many	TGTGCCAGCTCACCAGCCCGTAATGAGCAGTTCTTC	CASSPARNEQFF
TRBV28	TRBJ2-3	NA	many	TGTGCCAGCGGAGTAGGGTTCACAGATACGCAGTATTTT	CASGVGFTDTQYF
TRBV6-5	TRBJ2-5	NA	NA	TGTGCCAGCAGTTTTAGCTCGGGAGAGACCCAGTACTTC	CASSFSSGETQYF
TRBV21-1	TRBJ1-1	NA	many	TGTGCCAGCAGCAGGCGTGAAGCTTTCTTT	CASSRREAFF
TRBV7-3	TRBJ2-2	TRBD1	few	TGTGCCAGCAGCCCGGACAGGATCCTGAACACCGGGGAGCTGTTTTTT	CASSPDRILNTGELFF
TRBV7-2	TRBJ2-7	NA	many	TGTGCCAGCGGAAGGGGGGATTCCTACGAGCAGTACTTC	CASGRGDSYEQYF
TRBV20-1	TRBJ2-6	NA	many	TGCAGTGCTAGCTGGGACACTGGGGCCAACGTCCTGACTTTC	CSASWDTGANVLTF
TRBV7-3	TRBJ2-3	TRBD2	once	TGTGCCAGCAGCTCCGGGACTATCAAGGATACGCAGTATTTT	CASSSGTIKDTQYF
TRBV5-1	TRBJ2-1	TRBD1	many	TGCGCCAGCAGCGGCAGGGGGCTAAACAATGAGCAGTTCTTC	CASSGRGLNNEQFF
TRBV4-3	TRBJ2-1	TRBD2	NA	TGCGCCAGCAGCCAAGATCTAACTAGCGGGTTCAATGAGCAGTTCTTC	CASSQDLTSGFNEQFF
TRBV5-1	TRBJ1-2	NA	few	TGCGCCAGCAGCTTGGGCTACCCTAACTATGGCTACACCTTC	CASSLGYPNYGYTF
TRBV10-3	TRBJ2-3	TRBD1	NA	TGTGCCATCAGCGGAGGGACAGGTCCAGATACGCAGTATTTT	CAISGGTGPDTQYF
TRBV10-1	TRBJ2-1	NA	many	TGCGCCAGCAGTAACTCGAAAAGCTACAATGAGCAGTTCTTC	CASSNSKSYNEQFF
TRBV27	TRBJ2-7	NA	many	TGTGCCAGCAGTAGACTCAACGTTGCCGGTGAGCAGTACTTC	CASSRLNVAGEQYF
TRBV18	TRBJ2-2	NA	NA	TGTGCCAGCTTCGAGGGCTCAAACACCGGGGAGCTGTTTTTT	CASFEGSNTGELFF
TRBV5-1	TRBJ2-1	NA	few	TGCGCCAGCAGCCTCGGGAGGCCCCAGGGGGATGAGCAGTTCTTC	CASSLGRPQGDEQFF
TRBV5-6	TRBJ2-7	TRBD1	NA	TGTACCAGCAGCTTGGATGGCAGGGGGTACGAGCAGTACTTC	CTSSLDGRGYEQYF
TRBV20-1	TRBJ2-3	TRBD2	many	TGCAGTGCTAGCCCCCTCCTAGCGGGAGTGGAAGATACGCAGTATTTT	CSASPLLAGVEDTQYF
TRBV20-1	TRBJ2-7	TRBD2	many	TGCAGTGCTAGTGCTAGCGGGAGGGCCGTGTTCTACGAGCAGTACTTC	CSASASGRAVFYEQYF
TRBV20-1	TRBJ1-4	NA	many	TGCAGTGCTAGGCGACACCTAACTAATGAAAAACTGTTTTTT	CSARRHLTNEKLFF
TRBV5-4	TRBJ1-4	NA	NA	TGTGCCAGCAGCCGCTTTAACAGCGAAAAACTGTTTTTT	CASSRFNSEKLFF
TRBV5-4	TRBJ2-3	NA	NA	TGTGCCAGCAGTACCACTGGGATCTATACGCAGTATTTT	CASSTTGIYTQYF
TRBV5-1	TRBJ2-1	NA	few	TGCGCCAGCAGCTTGGGGGGGGATTACAATGAGCAGTTCTTC	CASSLGGDYNEQFF
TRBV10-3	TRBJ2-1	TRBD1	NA	TGTGTCCCGCCCGGGACAGACACCAATGAGCAGTTCTTC	CVPPGTDTNEQFF
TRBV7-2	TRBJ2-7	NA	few	TGTGCCAGCAGCTTAGAGGTCGGCCTCTCCTACGAGCAGTACTTC	CASSLEVGLSYEQYF
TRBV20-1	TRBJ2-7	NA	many	TGCAGTGCCCCGACTAGTCAGACCTCCTACGAGCAGTACTTC	CSAPTSQTSYEQYF
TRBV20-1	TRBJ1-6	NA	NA	TGCAGTGCTAGAACGGGGGCAGGTCATAATTCACCCCTCCACTTT	CSARTGAGHNSPLHF
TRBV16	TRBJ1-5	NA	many	TGTGCCAGCAGCCAAGGAAATCAGCCCCAGCATTTT	CASSQGNQPQHF
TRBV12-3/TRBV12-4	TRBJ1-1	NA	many	TGTGCCAGCAGTTATCAAGTCCTGAACACTGAAGCTTTCTTT	CASSYQVLNTEAFF
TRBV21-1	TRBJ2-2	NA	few	TGTGCCAGCAGCAACCCCGACAGGGTATCACCCGGGGAGCTGTTTTTT	CASSNPDRVSPGELFF
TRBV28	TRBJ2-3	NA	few	TGTGCCACGGGGACTGGTCGGAGCACAGATACGCAGTATTTT	CATGTGRSTDTQYF
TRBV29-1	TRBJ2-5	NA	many	TGCAGTGAACGCGGGGCACAACAAGAGACCCAGTACTTC	CSERGAQQETQYF
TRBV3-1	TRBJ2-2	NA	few	TGTGCCAGCAGACTGACCGCTCACGGGGAGCTGTTTTTT	CASRLTAHGELFF
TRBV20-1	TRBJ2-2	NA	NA	TGCAGTGCCCAGGCCCCAAAGTCTGGGACCGGGGAGCTGTTTTTT	CSAQAPKSGTGELFF
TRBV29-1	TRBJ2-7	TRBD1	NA	TGCAGCGCCCGACCCCCCGGACAGGGTGGCGAGCAGTACTTC	CSARPPGQGGEQYF